The sequence of this T cell receptor beta chain was determined in a study of blood T cell repertoires in COVID-19 (dated by TCRdb to the early 2020s). Context from the whole study: The collaborator samples originated in the United States, Italy and Spain and spanned the acute and convalescent phases of COVID-19. Samples were obtained from the ongoing ImmuneRACE study (first 160 participants) and from 950 to 1,500 subjects provided by 6 global collaborators. The prospective study material was composed of cDNA or gDNA derived from T cells, B-cell-depleted T cells, or PBMCs. Where available, HLA class I and class II types were obtained from metadata supplied by the sample provider rather than from assay-based typing. A de-identified subject ID, COVID-19 status, age in years and sex were almost always included in the sample metadata. The repertoires were released in a freely available public database intended as a resource for research on the immune response to SARS-CoV-2. The dataset comprised deeply sampled blood TCRbeta repertoires from subjects exposed to, actively infected with, or recovered from COVID-19.

TCRbeta CDR3 regions were amplified from genomic DNA by means of the immunoSEQ Assay, a bias-controlled multiplex PCR. In the authors' own workflow: Nucleated cell counts per sample were estimated from amplification of reference gene primers within the assay. Sequence reads were collapsed and filtered to measure the absolute abundance of every unique TCRbeta CDR3 rearrangement. For each sample, productive Simpson clonality was calculated by taking the square root of Simpson's diversity index across productive rearrangements. Here the immuneACCESS table is served through TCRdb, limited to in-frame sequences with V and J called. Missing clones are a known gap in these copies; in checked studies unresolved V genes cover under half, and the rest lacks a known reason. The D gene and trimming were derived from the DNA, and the V and J assignments and clone size from that table. Present in this sample are roughly 180,000 clones, roughly 81% of which were seen just once. The biggest ten clones account for 7.5% to 9.5% of the sample.

On the study overall, not on this receptor specifically: How much clinical and demographic metadata was included differed by source and by participant, and the metadata was provided uncurated.

Samples from volunteer blood donors who had recovered from COVID-19 were contributed by a second Seattle source. Each collaborating institution followed its own protocols to collect whole blood in K2EDTA tubes. Collaborator samples were shipped for TCRbeta analysis as frozen whole blood, isolated PBMCs, or DNA extracted from either sample type. Regarding this clone: It lacks a known antigen. Base qualities were left out, and no much larger clone turns up one base away.

V lost 0 bases and J lost 12 bases; the stretch between them is 15 bases long. CDR1 and CDR2, looked up from the germline V gene (reference sequence), are LGHDT and YNNKEL. Counted from cysteine to phenylalanine, this CDR3 has 13 amino acids. Only CDR3 DNA is held: 39 bases, read in frame from base 1. The clonotype was recovered from a man aged 35 to 55 who had recovered from COVID-19. The chain uses TRBV3-1 (or the pseudogene TRBV3-2) and TRBJ2-7; possibly the D gene is TRBD2, per 5 matching bases. The sample comprised peripheral blood. The CDR3 amino acid sequence is: CASSQDFSLGLYF. The sequenced DNA is TGTGCCAGCAGCCAAGATTTTTCACTAGGTCTGTACTTC.